The source of this T cell receptor (beta chain) is a study of cytomegalovirus exposure and HLA in healthy donors. The PCR used 60 Vbeta and 13 Jbeta primers. Profiled with immunoSEQ multiplex PCR; TCRdb holds only in-frame clones, not every one. Among 150,000 to 200,000 clones listed, 80% to 90% were seen once. Trimming at V came to 4 bases and at J to 0 bases, leaving 3 bases not matched to a gene. Per germline, CDR1 SGHRS and CDR2 YFSETQ. The CDR3 covers 16 residues. This clone was recorded a few times. The origin of this receptor is a man in his late teens or twenties in good health and CMV-seropositive. Sequencing used PBMCs. This chain joins TRBV5-1 and TRBJ2-7, with 14 nucleotides matching TRBD2. The CDR3 region has the DNA TGCGCCAGCAGCAGGGGACTAGCGGGGGCCTCCTACGAGCAGTACTTC. Protein: CASSRGLAGASYEQYF.